Here is one TCR beta chain with its context. The data originate from a study of CD8+ T cells in alopecia areata. Isolated RNA was reverse transcribed into cDNA used as the sequencing template. Here immunoSEQ multiplex PCR was the method, and the copy in TCRdb shows in-frame clones only, minus some. The sample lists roughly 170,000 clones, 58% occurring once. CDR3 length: 12 amino acids. The V and J ends lost 2 bases and 6 bases respectively, with 8 bases between them. Germline assignment: CDR1 SGHAT and CDR2 FQNNGV. Treatment described: oral pan-JAK inhibitor, 5-10 mg twice daily. Sequencing was performed on CD8+ T cells sorted from blood, taken at week 24, from a patient treated with tofacitinib. V and J are TRBV11-2 and TRBJ2-7; D gene ambiguous. The TCR sequence derives from a human donor with alopecia areata. The CDR3 coding sequence is TGTGCCAGCAGCTTATCGACGAGCGAGCAGTACTTC. Protein: CASSLSTSEQYF.